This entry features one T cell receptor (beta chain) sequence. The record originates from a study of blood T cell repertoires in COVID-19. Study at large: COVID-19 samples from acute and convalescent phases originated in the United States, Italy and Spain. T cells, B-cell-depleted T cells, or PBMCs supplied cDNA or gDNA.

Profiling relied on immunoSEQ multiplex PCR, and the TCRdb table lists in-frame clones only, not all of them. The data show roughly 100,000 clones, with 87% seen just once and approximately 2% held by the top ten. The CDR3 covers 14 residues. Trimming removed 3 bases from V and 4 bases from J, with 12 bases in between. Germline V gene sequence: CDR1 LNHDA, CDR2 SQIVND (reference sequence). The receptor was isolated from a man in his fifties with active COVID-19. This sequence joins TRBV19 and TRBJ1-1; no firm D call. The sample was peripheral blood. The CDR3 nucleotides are TGTGCCAGTAGTATCGTTCCGGGGTCCACTGAAGCTTTCTTT. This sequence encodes CASSIVPGSTEAFF.